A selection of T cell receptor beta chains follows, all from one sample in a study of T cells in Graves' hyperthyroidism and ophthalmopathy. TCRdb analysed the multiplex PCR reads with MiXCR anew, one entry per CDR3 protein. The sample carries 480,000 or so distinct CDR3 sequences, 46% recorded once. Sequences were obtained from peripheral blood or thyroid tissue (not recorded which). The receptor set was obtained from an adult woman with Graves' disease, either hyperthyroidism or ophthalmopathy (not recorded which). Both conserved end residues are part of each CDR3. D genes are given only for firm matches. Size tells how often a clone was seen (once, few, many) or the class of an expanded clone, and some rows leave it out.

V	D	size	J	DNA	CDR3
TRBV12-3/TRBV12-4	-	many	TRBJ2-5	TGTGCCAGCAGTTTAGGTCTAGAAGAGACCCAGTACTTC	CASSLGLEETQYF
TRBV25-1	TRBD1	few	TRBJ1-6	TGTGCCAGCAGTGCAGGGACAGGATCACCCCTCCACTTT	CASSAGTGSPLHF
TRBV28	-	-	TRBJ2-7	TGTGCCAGCAGTATAAACGGCTACGAGCAGTACTTC	CASSINGYEQYF
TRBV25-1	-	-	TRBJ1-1	TGTGCCAGCAGTGAATGGACGGGCACTGAAGCTTTCTTT	CASSEWTGTEAFF
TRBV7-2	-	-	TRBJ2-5	TGTGCCAGCAGCTACTCGGGGGAGAGGCGAGAGACCCAGTACTTC	CASSYSGERRETQYF
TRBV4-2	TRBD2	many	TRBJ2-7	TGTGCCAGCAGCCAAGATCTTGTTGGCGGGAGGGCCAAGTACTTC	CASSQDLVGGRAKYF
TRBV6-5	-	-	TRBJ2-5	TGTGCCAGCAGTCCGCTGGTCGATCGGGCCCAGACCCAGTACTTC	CASSPLVDRAQTQYF
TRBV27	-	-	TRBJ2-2	TGTGCCAGCAGTTTATTCGGGAGCGGGGAGCTGTTTTTT	CASSLFGSGELFF
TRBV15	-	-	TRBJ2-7	TGTGCCACCAGCAGAGATCGGAACTGGAACTACGAGCAGTACTTC	CATSRDRNWNYEQYF
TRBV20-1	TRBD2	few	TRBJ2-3	TGCAGTGCACCGGGACTAGCGGGAGATTCAGATACGCAGTATTTT	CSAPGLAGDSDTQYF
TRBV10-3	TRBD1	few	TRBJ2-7	TGTGCCACCTGGGACAGTTCCTACGAGCAGTACTTC	CATWDSSYEQYF
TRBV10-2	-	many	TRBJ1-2	TGCGCCAGCAGTGAGTCGCCTGTTCCAGATACCTTC	CASSESPVPDTF
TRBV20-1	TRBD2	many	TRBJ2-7	TGCAGTGCTAGAGAGGGTCCTAGCGGGGGCTTCGACGAGCAGTACTTC	CSAREGPSGGFDEQYF
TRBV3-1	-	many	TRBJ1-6	TGTGCCAGCAGCCAAGGTCCGGATTCACCCCTCCACTTT	CASSQGPDSPLHF
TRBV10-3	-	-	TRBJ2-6	TGTGCCATCAGTGACGTCCTGACTTTC	CAISDVLTF
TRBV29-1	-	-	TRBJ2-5	TGCAGCGTTGAACTGGGGGCGTGGGGGCAAGAGACCCAGTACTTC	CSVELGAWGQETQYF